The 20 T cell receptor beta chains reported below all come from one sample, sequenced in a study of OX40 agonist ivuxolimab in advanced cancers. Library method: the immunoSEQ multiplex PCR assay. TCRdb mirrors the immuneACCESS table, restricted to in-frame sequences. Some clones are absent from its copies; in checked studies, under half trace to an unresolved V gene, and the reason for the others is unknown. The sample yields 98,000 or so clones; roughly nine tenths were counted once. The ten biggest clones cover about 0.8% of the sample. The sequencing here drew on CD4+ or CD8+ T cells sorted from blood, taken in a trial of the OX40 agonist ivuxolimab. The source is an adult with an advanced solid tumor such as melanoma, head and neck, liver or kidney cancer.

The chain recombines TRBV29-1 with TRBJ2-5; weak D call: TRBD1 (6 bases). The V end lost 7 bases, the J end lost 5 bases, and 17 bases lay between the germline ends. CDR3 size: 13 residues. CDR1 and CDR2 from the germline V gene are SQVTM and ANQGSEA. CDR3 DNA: TGCAGCGCTCCGTTACAGGGTCTGGAGACCCAGTACTTC. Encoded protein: CSAPLQGLETQYF.

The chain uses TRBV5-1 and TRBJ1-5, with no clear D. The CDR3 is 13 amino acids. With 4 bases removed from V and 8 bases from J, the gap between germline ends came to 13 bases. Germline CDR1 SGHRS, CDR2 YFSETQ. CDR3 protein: CASSLGVGEPQHF. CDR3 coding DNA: TGCGCCAGCAGCCTCGGGGTCGGTGAGCCCCAGCATTTT.

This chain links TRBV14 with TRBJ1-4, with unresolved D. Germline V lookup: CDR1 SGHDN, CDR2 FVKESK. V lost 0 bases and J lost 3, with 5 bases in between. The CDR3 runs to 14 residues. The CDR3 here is CASSQDLANEKLFF. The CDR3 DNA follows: TGTGCCAGCAGCCAAGATCTCGCTAATGAAAAACTGTTTTTT. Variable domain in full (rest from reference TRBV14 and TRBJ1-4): EAGVTQFPSHSVIEKGQTVTLRCDPISGHDNLYWYRRVMGKEIKFLLHFVKESKQDESGMPNNRFLAERTGGTYSTLKVQPAELEDSGVYFCASSQDLANEKLFFGSGTQLSVL.

CDR3 protein: CASSLPRGGTSYNEQFF. CDR3 DNA: TGCGCCAGCAGCTTGCCCCGTGGCGGGACGTCCTACAATGAGCAGTTCTTC. The chain employs TRBV5-1 and TRBJ2-1, with D possibly matching TRBD2 (6 bases). CDR1 and CDR2 (germline): SGHRS, YFSETQ. Deletions cut 1 base from V and 1 base from J, with 15 bases between. The CDR3 is 17 residues long.

The CDR3 DNA reads TGTGCCAGCAGTCTCGACAGGGGGCATGGCTACACCTTC. This sequence encodes CASSLDRGHGYTF. The rearrangement links TRBV6-5 to TRBJ1-2, with TRBD1 matching over 10 bases. Per germline, CDR1 MNHEY and CDR2 SVGAGI. This CDR3 is built from 13 residues. The V gene end was trimmed by 5 bases and the J gene end by 6 bases; junction bases not matched to a gene: 3.

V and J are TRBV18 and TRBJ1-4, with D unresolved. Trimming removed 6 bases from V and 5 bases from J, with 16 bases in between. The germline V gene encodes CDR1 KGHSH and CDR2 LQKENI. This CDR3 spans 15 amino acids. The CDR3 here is CASSPMELGNEKLFF. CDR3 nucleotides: TGTGCCAGCTCCCCGATGGAGCTTGGGAATGAAAAACTGTTTTTT.

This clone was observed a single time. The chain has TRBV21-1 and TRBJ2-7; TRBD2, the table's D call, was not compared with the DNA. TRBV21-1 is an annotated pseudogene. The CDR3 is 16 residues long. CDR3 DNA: TGTGCCAGCAGCAAAGAAGGACTCACACATCACTACGAGCAGTACGTC. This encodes CASSKEGLTHHYEQYV.

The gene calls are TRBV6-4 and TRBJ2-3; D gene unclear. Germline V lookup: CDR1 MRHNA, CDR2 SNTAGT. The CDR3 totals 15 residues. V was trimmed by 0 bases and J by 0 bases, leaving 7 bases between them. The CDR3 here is CASSDSLSSTDTQYF. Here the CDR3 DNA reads TGTGCCAGCAGTGACTCGCTTTCTAGCACAGATACGCAGTATTTT.

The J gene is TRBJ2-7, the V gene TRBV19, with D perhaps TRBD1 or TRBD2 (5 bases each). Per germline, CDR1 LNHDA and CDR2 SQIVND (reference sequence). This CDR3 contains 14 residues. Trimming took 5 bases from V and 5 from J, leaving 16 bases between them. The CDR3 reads CASSERDGKDEQYF. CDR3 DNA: TGTGCCAGTAGTGAACGGGACGGAAAAGACGAGCAGTACTTC.

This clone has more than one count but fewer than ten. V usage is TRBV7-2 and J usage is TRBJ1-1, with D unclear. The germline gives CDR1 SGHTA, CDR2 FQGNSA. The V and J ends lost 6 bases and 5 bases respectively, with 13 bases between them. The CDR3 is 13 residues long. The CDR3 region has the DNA TGTGCCAGCAGGGCGGTCGGATGGACTGAAGCTTTCTTT. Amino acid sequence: CASRAVGWTEAFF.

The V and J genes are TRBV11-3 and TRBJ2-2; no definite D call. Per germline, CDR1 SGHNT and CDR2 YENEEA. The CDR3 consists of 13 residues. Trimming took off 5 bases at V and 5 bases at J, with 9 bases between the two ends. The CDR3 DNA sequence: TGTGCCAGCAGCATTTCCGGGACCGGGGAGCTGTTTTTT. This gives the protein CASSISGTGELFF.

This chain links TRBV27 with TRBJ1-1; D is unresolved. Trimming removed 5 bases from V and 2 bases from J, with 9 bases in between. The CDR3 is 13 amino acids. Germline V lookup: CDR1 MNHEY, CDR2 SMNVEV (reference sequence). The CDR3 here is CASSNGVNTEAFF. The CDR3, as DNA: TGTGCCAGCAGTAATGGGGTTAACACTGAAGCTTTCTTT.

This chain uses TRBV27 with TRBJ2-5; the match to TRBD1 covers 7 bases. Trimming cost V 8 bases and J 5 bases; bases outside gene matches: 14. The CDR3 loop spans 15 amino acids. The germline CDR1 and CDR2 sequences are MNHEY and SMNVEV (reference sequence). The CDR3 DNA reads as TGTGCCAGCGCCCTTACAGGGGCCTCCTGGGAGACCCAGTACTTC. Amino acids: CASALTGASWETQYF.

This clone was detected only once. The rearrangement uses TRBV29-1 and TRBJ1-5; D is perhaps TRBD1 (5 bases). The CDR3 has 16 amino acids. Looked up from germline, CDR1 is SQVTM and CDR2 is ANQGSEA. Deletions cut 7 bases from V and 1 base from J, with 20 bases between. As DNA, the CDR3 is TGCAGCGCCCTGGGCTCCCGGACAAGGAGCAATCAGCCCCAGCATTTT. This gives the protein CSALGSRTRSNQPQHF.

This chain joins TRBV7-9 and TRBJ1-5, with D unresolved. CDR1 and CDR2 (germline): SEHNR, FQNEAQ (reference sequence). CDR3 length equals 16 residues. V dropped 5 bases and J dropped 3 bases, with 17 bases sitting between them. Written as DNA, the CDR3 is TGTGCCAGCAGCCCCGGCAGTGTAGCCCTCAATCAGCCCCAGCATTTT. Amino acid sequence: CASSPGSVALNQPQHF.

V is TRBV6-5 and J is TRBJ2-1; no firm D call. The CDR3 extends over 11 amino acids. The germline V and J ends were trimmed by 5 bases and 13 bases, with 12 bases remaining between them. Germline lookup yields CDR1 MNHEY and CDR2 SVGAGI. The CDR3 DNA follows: TGTGCCAGCAGTGAAGGAAGGGTTCAGTTCTTC. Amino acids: CASSEGRVQFF.

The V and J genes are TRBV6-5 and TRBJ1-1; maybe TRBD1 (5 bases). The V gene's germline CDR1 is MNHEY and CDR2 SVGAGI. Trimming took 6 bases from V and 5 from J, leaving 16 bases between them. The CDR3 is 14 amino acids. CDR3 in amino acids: CASSHDWRGTEAFF. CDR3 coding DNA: TGTGCCAGCAGCCATGATTGGAGGGGAACTGAAGCTTTCTTT.

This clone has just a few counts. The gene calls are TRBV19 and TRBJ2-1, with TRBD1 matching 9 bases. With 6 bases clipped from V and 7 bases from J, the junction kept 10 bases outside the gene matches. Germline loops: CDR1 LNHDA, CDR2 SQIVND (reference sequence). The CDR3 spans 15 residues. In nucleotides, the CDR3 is TGTGCCAGTAGCATCCCCGGACAGGGGAAGAATGAGCAGTTCTTC. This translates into CASSIPGQGKNEQFF. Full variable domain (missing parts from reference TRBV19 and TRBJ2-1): DGGITQSPKYLFRKEGQNVTLSCEQNLNHDAMYWYRQDPGQGLRLIYYSQIVNDFQKGDIAEGYSVSREKKESFPLTVTSAQKNPTAFYLCASSIPGQGKNEQFFGPGTRLTVL.

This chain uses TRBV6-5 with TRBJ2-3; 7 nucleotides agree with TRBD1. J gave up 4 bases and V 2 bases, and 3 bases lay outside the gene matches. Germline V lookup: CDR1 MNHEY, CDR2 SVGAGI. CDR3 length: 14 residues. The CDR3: CASSYRDSSDTQYF. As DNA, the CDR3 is TGTGCCAGCAGTTACCGGGACAGCTCAGATACGCAGTATTTT.

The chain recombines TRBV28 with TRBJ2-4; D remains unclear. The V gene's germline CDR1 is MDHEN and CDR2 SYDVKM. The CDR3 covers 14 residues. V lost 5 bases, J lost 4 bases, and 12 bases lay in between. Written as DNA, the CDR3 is TGTGCCAGCAGTACCCGAAAAGGGAAAAACATTCAGTACTTC. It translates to CASSTRKGKNIQYF.